The 7 T cell receptor beta chains reported below all come from one sample, sequenced in a study of OX40 agonist ivuxolimab in advanced cancers. Using immunoSEQ multiplex PCR, the repertoire was profiled, and TCRdb retains in-frame clones only, with some absent. The sample includes tens of thousands of clones, roughly four fifths of them seen just once. Sequences were derived from CD4+ or CD8+ T cells sorted from blood, sampled in a trial of the OX40 agonist ivuxolimab. The receptors were gathered from an adult with an advanced solid tumor such as melanoma, head and neck, liver or kidney cancer.

The chain links TRBV7-7 to TRBJ2-5; 7 nucleotides agree with TRBD1. The CDR3 sequence is 14 residues long. Trimming at V came to 5 bases and at J to 1 base, leaving 4 bases not matched to a gene. CDR1 SSHAT and CDR2 FNYEAQ come from the germline V gene (reference sequence). The CDR3 DNA follows: TGTGCCAGCAGCCCTACAGGGGCCCAAGAGACCCAGTACTTC. Protein: CASSPTGAQETQYF.

The V gene is TRBV19, the J gene TRBJ1-5, with D uncertain. Germline assignment: CDR1 LNHDA and CDR2 SQIVND (reference sequence). The CDR3 contains 14 residues. V was shortened by 9 bases and J by 5 bases, with 17 bases between the two germline ends. CDR3 amino acids: CARSGAELHQPQHF. CDR3 sequence (DNA): TGTGCCAGATCCGGAGCAGAGTTGCATCAGCCCCAGCATTTT.

The chain links TRBV4-1 to TRBJ2-6, with D hard to call. Trimming shortened V by 2 bases and J by 3 bases, and 14 bases separated the two germline ends. This CDR3 contains 17 residues. Germline values: CDR1 MGHRA, CDR2 YSYEKL. In DNA, the CDR3 is TGCGCCAGCAGCCAAACCCCGGGTAGGAGTGGGGCCAACGTCCTGACTTTC. Translating gives CASSQTPGRSGANVLTF.

The chain carries TRBV5-1 and TRBJ2-5, with D perhaps matching TRBD2 (5 bases). This CDR3 has 15 residues. Germline lookup yields CDR1 SGHRS and CDR2 YFSETQ. V lost 0 bases and J 0 bases, leaving 9 bases between the germline ends. CDR3 sequence (DNA): TGCGCCAGCAGCTTGGGGACTCCAAACCAAGAGACCCAGTACTTC. Amino acids: CASSLGTPNQETQYF.

The chain uses TRBV5-4 and TRBJ2-1; 11 bases are shared with TRBD2. V shed 3 bases, J shed 0 bases, and the junction held 14 bases outside the gene matches. Germline V lookup: CDR1 SGHNT, CDR2 YYREEE (reference sequence). The CDR3 is 20 residues long. CDR3 loop: CASSSGLAGSILSSYNEQFF. Here the CDR3 DNA reads TGTGCCAGCAGCTCAGGACTAGCGGGTTCCATCCTAAGCTCCTACAATGAGCAGTTCTTC.

The J gene is TRBJ1-4, the V gene TRBV25-1; 7 bases agree with TRBD1. V lost 4 bases and J lost 5; bases outside the gene matches: 7. This CDR3 is 15 amino acids long. Per the germline V gene, CDR1 is MGHDK and CDR2 is SYGVNS. CDR3 amino acids: CASSAFDRENEKLFF. CDR3 bases: TGTGCCAGCAGTGCCTTTGACAGGGAGAATGAAAAACTGTTTTTT.

About this clone: A junction end diverges from the germline sequence, so it may reflect a read error. The CDR3 reads CASTQREGGDNEQFF. The CDR3 DNA is TGTGCCAGCACCCAACGTGAGGGGGGGGACAATGAGCAGTTCTTC. J is TRBJ2-1 and V is TRBV4-2; perhaps TRBD2 as D (7 bases). CDR3 length: 15 residues. Germline V gene lookup returns CDR1 LGHNA and CDR2 YNFKEQ.